This T cell receptor (beta chain) was documented in a study of T cells after posttransplantation cyclophosphamide. The study's findings and limits: Donor CD8+ memory clones often dominated recipient blood repertoires at later times. TRB clonality was highly associated with recipient CMV seropositivity and reactivation.

A marrow graft followed busulfan-fludarabine conditioning, with cyclophosphamide on days +3 and +4. Assay used: immunoSEQ multiplex PCR; TCRdb lists only in-frame clones, some missing. The sample shows under 7,500 clones, none of them appearing just once. This clone was seen repeatedly, ten times or more. Its antigen is as yet unknown. The germline V gene has CDR1 SNHLY and CDR2 FYNNEI. Trimming pared 8 bases from V and 2 bases from J, leaving 10 bases between. The length of the CDR3 is 12 residues. The sequences come from PBMCs, collected after allogeneic stem cell transplant with posttransplant cyclophosphamide. The TCR was taken from a female patient aged 50-59 years who received an allogeneic stem cell transplant from an unrelated donor, was CMV-positive, and had acute GVHD only. Some of the T cells might come from the graft donor. The V gene is TRBV2, the J gene TRBJ2-7; TRBD2 might be the D (5 bases). CDR3 protein: CASEGRAYEQYF. For the CDR3, the DNA is TGTGCCAGCGAGGGCAGAGCCTACGAGCAGTACTTC.